This TCR beta chain was sequenced during a study of shared clonotypes between healthy human individuals. Produced via immunoSEQ multiplex PCR; TCRdb's table is partial and in-frame only. The table lists around 2,000,000 clones, 95% of them singletons, with 0.1% to 0.15% in the top ten. Study observations and caveats: Lower generation probabilities were found for non-shared clonotypes than for those shared by all four donors.

V dropped 4 bases and J dropped 1 base, with 11 bases sitting between them. This CDR3 comprises 14 residues. Germline CDR1 SGHDT, CDR2 YYEEEE. To note about this clone: Its cognate antigen is unknown.

The sequenced material came from naive CD4+ T cells sorted from blood. Subset given: CD45RA+ positively selected. This sequence originates from a man younger than 35 in good health. The V and J genes are TRBV5-6 and TRBJ1-1; D might be TRBD1 (5 bases). The CDR3 region is CASSAGTANTEAFF. CDR3 DNA: TGTGCCAGCAGCGCCGGGACGGCGAACACTGAAGCTTTCTTT.